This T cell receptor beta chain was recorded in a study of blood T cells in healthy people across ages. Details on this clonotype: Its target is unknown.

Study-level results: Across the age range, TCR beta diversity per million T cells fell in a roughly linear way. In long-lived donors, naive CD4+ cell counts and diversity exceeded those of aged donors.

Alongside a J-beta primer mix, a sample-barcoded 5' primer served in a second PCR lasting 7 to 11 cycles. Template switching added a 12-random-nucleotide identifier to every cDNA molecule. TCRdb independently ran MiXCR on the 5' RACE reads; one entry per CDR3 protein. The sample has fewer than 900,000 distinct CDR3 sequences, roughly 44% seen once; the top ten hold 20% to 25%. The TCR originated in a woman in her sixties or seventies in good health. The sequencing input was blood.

CDR3 coding DNA: TGCAGCGTTGGAAAAGGGGGCGATGAGCAGTTCTTC. Protein product: CSVGKGGDEQFF. The chain carries TRBV29-1 and TRBJ2-1; 7 bases fit TRBD1. The length of the CDR3 is 12 residues. V dropped 4 bases and J dropped 8; count of bases not matched to a gene: 5. In germline, CDR1 is SQVTM, CDR2 ANQGSEA.